Below, 22 T cell receptor beta chains from the same sample are listed, as sequenced in a study of neurological immune-mediated disorders. TCRdb redid the calling of the 5' RACE reads with MiXCR, one entry per CDR3 protein. Of about 84,000 distinct CDR3 sequences listed, about 4% are singletons. As for time point: longitudinal time-point 3. What was sequenced was PBMCs. Receptors originate from an older woman with multiple sclerosis.

This clonotype was seen at least ten times. The rearrangement joins TRBV15 to TRBJ1-3, with TRBD1 as a possible D gene (5 bases). Germline V gene sequence: CDR1 LNHNV, CDR2 YYDKDF (reference sequence). V was clipped by 3 bases and J by 4 bases, with 10 bases between them. This CDR3 region has 14 residues. CDR3 amino acids: CATSRGEKGNTIYF. The CDR3 DNA is TGTGCCACCAGCAGGGGGGAGAAAGGAAACACCATATATTTT.

This clonotype occurred many times. The V call is TRBV5-1, the J call TRBJ2-1; D is undetermined. This CDR3 contains 13 residues. From germline, CDR1 is SGHRS and CDR2 YFSETQ. With 4 bases removed from V and 7 bases from J, the gap between germline ends came to 12 bases. CDR3 bases: TGCGCCAGCAGCCGATCGACCAGAAATGAGCAGTTCTTC. Residues: CASSRSTRNEQFF.

This clonotype was observed at least ten times. The genes are TRBV9 and TRBJ2-5, with D perhaps TRBD2 (6 bases). The CDR3 totals 15 residues. The V gene's germline CDR1 is SGDLS and CDR2 YYNGEE. Between the trimmed V and J ends, which lost 0 bases and 0 bases, there was a span of 9 bases. In nucleotides, the CDR3 is TGTGCCAGCAGCGTAGCAGGAGGGGACCAAGAGACCCAGTACTTC. Residues: CASSVAGGDQETQYF.

This clonotype was found many times. The V gene is TRBV2, the J gene TRBJ2-2; 9 nucleotides agree with TRBD2. The V segment lost 11 bases and the J segment 4 bases; nucleotides outside the gene matches: 11. The length of the CDR3 is 15 residues. Germline V CDR1 and CDR2: SNHLY, FYNNEI. This chain's CDR3 is CARREAGGVTGELFF. CDR3 DNA: TGTGCCCGGCGGGAAGCGGGGGGTGTCACCGGGGAGCTGTTTTTT.

This clonotype showed up many times. V and J are TRBV5-5 and TRBJ2-7; tentatively, D is TRBD1 or TRBD2 (6 bases each). Trimming took off 0 bases at V and 3 bases at J, with 13 bases between the two ends. Looked up from germline, CDR1 is SGHKS and CDR2 is YYEKEE (reference sequence). The CDR3 length is 15 residues. CDR3 DNA: TGTGCCAGCAGCTTGGGGAGGGGGGCAAGCTACGAGCAGTACTTC. Its protein is CASSLGRGASYEQYF.

This clonotype was picked up many times. The chain employs TRBV12-3 or TRBV12-4 and TRBJ1-1, with TRBD1 matching 8 bases. The CDR3 runs 16 residues. The junction had 14 bases not matched to a gene; V was cut back by 8 bases and J by 3 bases. The CDR3 DNA reads as TGTGCCAGCGGGAGGGGGACAGGCTTGGGGTACACTGAAGCTTTCTTT. As protein: CASGRGTGLGYTEAFF.

Many counts were recorded for this clonotype. The chain has TRBV6-1 and TRBJ2-7, with D possibly TRBD2 on 5 matching bases. CDR1 MNHNS and CDR2 SASEGT come from the germline V gene. V shed 4 bases and J shed 0 bases, with 13 bases lying between them. The CDR3 is 15 residues long. The CDR3: CASSGSGPSSYEQYF. CDR3 DNA: TGTGCCAGCAGTGGGAGCGGACCAAGCTCCTACGAGCAGTACTTC.

At least ten counts were recorded for this clonotype. J is TRBJ2-3 and V is TRBV12-3 or TRBV12-4; 10 positions agree with TRBD2. The trim removed 2 bases at V and 2 bases at J, leaving 4 bases unmatched. The CDR3 has 16 residues. CDR3 amino acids: CASSLQLAGTTDTQYF. The CDR3 nucleotides are TGTGCCAGCAGTTTACAACTAGCGGGGACCACAGATACGCAGTATTTT.

This clonotype was detected a few times. The CDR3 nucleotides are TGTGCCAGCAGCGTAGAGACCGGGACAGGCCTCTACGAGCAGTACTTC. It yields the protein CASSVETGTGLYEQYF. V and J are TRBV9 and TRBJ2-7, with 8 bases identical to TRBD1. The CDR3 is 16 residues long. The germline gives CDR1 SGDLS, CDR2 YYNGEE. The V and J ends lost 0 bases and 3 bases, in that order; junction bases with no gene match: 8.

This clonotype was seen repeatedly, ten times or more. The chain links TRBV5-1 to TRBJ1-4; 8 nucleotides line up with TRBD1. The V and J ends lost 4 bases and 5 bases, in that order; junction bases with no gene match: 7. Germline assignment: CDR1 SGHRS and CDR2 YFSETQ. This CDR3 has 15 residues. CDR3 sequence: CASSLNRGENEKLFF. CDR3 nucleotides: TGCGCCAGCAGCCTTAACAGGGGGGAGAATGAAAAACTGTTTTTT.

This clonotype came up many times. The V call is TRBV12-3 or TRBV12-4, the J call TRBJ1-3; TRBD1 matches at 7 bases. The J segment lost 3 bases and the V segment lost 5 bases, leaving 7 bases of the junction unmatched. This CDR3 has 15 residues. CDR3 bases: TGTGCCAGCAGTCCGCAGGGGGAAAGTGGAAACACCATATATTTT. Protein: CASSPQGESGNTIYF.

This clonotype was recorded many times. The gene calls are TRBV5-1 and TRBJ1-1; 10 bases line up with TRBD1. The V segment lost 3 bases and the J segment 0 bases; nucleotides outside the gene matches: 5. The CDR3 has 16 residues. CDR1 is SGHRS and CDR2 is YFSETQ in the germline V gene. CDR3 protein: CASSWPDRGVNTEAFF. CDR3 nucleotide sequence: TGCGCCAGCAGCTGGCCGGACAGGGGGGTGAACACTGAAGCTTTCTTT.

This clonotype showed up many times. This chain connects TRBV7-6 to TRBJ1-2, with TRBD1 matching 11 bases. J lost 7 bases, V lost 5 bases, and 6 bases had no gene match. Germline loops: CDR1 SGHVS, CDR2 FNYEAQ. The CDR3 is 14 amino acids. The CDR3 is CASSKGQGAVGYTF. The DNA of the CDR3 is TGTGCCAGCAGCAAAGGACAGGGGGCGGTTGGCTACACCTTC.

This clonotype has at least ten counts. The chain carries TRBV18 and TRBJ2-7; D is undetermined. This CDR3 has 14 residues. The V gene lost 6 bases and the J gene lost 1 base, with 13 bases spanning the gap. Germline V lookup: CDR1 KGHSH, CDR2 LQKENI. CDR3 in amino acids: CASSTVDISYEQYF. DNA for the CDR3: TGTGCCAGCTCGACGGTTGACATTTCCTACGAGCAGTACTTC.

This clonotype has ten or more counts. In nucleotides, the CDR3 is TGCGCCAGCAGGGACACAGGGTTGAACACTGAAGCTTTCTTT. Translated: CASRDTGLNTEAFF. The V call is TRBV10-2, the J call TRBJ1-1; a weak D match, TRBD1 (6 bases). Germline V gene sequence: CDR1 WSHSY, CDR2 SAAADI. The CDR3 consists of 14 residues. V lost 6 bases and J lost 0, with 11 bases in between.

There are many counts of this clonotype. The J gene is TRBJ1-5, the V gene TRBV6-4; TRBD1 is a possible D gene (5 bases). With 2 bases removed from V and 4 bases from J, the gap between germline ends came to 9 bases. CDR1 MRHNA and CDR2 SNTAGT come from the germline V gene. This CDR3 has 14 residues. The CDR3 is CASSDGGGNQPQHF. The CDR3 nucleotides are TGTGCCAGCAGTGACGGGGGAGGGAATCAGCCCCAGCATTTT.

At least ten counts were recorded for this clonotype. The chain has TRBV29-1 and TRBJ1-2, with D possibly TRBD1 on 6 matching bases. CDR3 length equals 13 residues. The V end was cut by 5 bases, the J end by 5 bases, with 15 bases between. CDR1 is SQVTM, CDR2 ANQGSEA, per germline. Here the CDR3 DNA reads TGCAGCGTTTTGACGACAGGATCATATGGCTACACCTTC. Protein sequence: CSVLTTGSYGYTF.

This clonotype was seen at least ten times. The rearrangement joins TRBV11-2 to TRBJ2-3, with 8 bases fitting TRBD2. This CDR3 region has 16 residues. Germline lookup yields CDR1 SGHAT and CDR2 FQNNGV. The ends lost 7 bases at V and 6 bases at J; junction bases unmatched: 15. The CDR3 coding sequence is TGTGCCAGCACCGAAGGCGTAGCGGGGAAAGGGGATACGCAGTATTTT. Amino acid sequence: CASTEGVAGKGDTQYF.

This clonotype was recorded at least ten times. The gene calls are TRBV25-1 and TRBJ2-2, with D perhaps matching TRBD2 (5 bases). The CDR3 spans 13 residues. Trimming took 0 bases from V and 6 from J, leaving 5 bases between them. Germline CDR1 is MGHDK and CDR2 is SYGVNS. For the CDR3, the DNA is TGTGCCAGCAGTGAATACGGGGCCGGGGAGCTGTTTTTT. Translating gives CASSEYGAGELFF.

In its sample, this clonotype was seen many times. This chain connects TRBV5-1 to TRBJ1-2; 8 bases are shared with TRBD1. J gave up 7 bases and V 4 bases, and 6 bases lay outside the gene matches. Germline CDR1 and CDR2: SGHRS and YFSETQ. This CDR3 is 13 amino acids long. The CDR3 loop reads CASSVGTGPGYTF. The CDR3 DNA sequence: TGCGCCAGCAGCGTCGGGACAGGACCTGGCTACACCTTC.

Of note for this clonotype: This sequence may be a read error, since a much larger clone differs from it by one base. The CDR3 sequence is CSVDRGGYTF. The CDR3 DNA follows: TGCAGCGTTGACAGGGGCGGCTACACCTTC. The rearrangement links TRBV29-1 to TRBJ1-2; D possibly corresponds to TRBD1 (6 bases). Germline V CDR1 and CDR2: SQVTM, ANQGSEA. V lost 3 bases, J lost 8 bases, and 7 bases lay in between. CDR3 length: 10 residues.

This clonotype was seen ten or more times. This chain uses TRBV7-9 with TRBJ1-1; a possible D gene is TRBD1 (5 bases). The CDR3 loop spans 15 amino acids. Trimming cost V 5 bases and J 4 bases, with 17 bases left between them. Germline CDR1 reads SEHNR; CDR2 reads FQNEAQ (reference sequence). The CDR3 DNA reads TGTGCCAGCAGCCCCTCTCTCAGGGATCGCACTGAAGCTTTCTTT. It yields the protein CASSPSLRDRTEAFF.